This T cell receptor (beta chain) was recorded in a study of cytomegalovirus exposure and HLA in healthy donors. Notes on the study in general: In a later analysis, specific HLA alleles were associated with about 18,000 TCR beta sequences at a 0.05 false discovery rate. Most TCR beta V segments were productive about 90% or about 30% of the time in an earlier analysis.

Concerning this clone: What it recognizes is unknown.

V was trimmed by 5 bases and J by 4 bases, leaving 6 bases between them. Germline CDR1 is MNHEY and CDR2 is SVGAGI. The CDR3 extends over 12 amino acids. Vbeta (60) and Jbeta (13) primers were used in the PCR. The method was immunoSEQ multiplex PCR; TCRdb's version includes in-frame clones alone and lacks a portion of them. The sample holds a few hundred thousand clones, about 80% seen once. The chain couples TRBV6-5 to TRBJ1-5, with D unresolved. The sequencing input was PBMCs. This sequence was found in a girl aged 10 to 17 in good health and CMV-seronegative. The CDR3 sequence: CASSPLNQPQHF. Here the CDR3 DNA reads TGTGCCAGCAGTCCTTTAAATCAGCCCCAGCATTTT.